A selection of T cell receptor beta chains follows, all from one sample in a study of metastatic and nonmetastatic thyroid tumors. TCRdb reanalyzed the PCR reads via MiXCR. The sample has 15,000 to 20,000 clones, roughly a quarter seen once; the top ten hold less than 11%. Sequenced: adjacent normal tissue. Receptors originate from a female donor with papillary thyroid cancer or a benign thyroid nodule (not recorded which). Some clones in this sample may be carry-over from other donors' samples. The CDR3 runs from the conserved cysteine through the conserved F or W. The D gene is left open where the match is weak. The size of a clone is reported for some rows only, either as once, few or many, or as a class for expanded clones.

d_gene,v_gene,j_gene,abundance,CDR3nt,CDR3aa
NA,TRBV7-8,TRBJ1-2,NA,TGTGCCAGCAGCCAAATGCCCCAACTAGGCTACACCTTC,CASSQMPQLGYTF
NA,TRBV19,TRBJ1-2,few,TGTGCCAGTAGTATACGGGCAGGGGAAGGCTACACCTTC,CASSIRAGEGYTF
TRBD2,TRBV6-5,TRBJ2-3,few,TGTGCCAGCAGTTATATCGACGGGGGGACAGATACGCAGTATTTT,CASSYIDGGTDTQYF
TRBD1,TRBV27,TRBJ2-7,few,TGTGCCAGCAGTGTTGACAGGGGTACTTCCTACGAGCAGTACTTC,CASSVDRGTSYEQYF
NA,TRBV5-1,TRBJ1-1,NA,TGCGCCAGCAGCCACCAGACGGCGAACACTGAAGCTTTCTTT,CASSHQTANTEAFF
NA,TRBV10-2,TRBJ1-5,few,TGCGCCAGCAGTGACGACAGTCAAACTTTCAATCAGCCCCAGCATTTT,CASSDDSQTFNQPQHF
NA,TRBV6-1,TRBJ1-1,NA,TGTGCCAGCAGTCGCAGGGCGACTGAAGCTTTCTTT,CASSRRATEAFF
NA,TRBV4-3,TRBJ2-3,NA,TGCGCCAGCAGCCAAGATATGCCAGGTCGAGCGGATACGCAGTATTTT,CASSQDMPGRADTQYF
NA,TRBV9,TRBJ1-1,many,TGTGCCAGCGGGGGACTGAACACTGAAGCTTTCTTT,CASGGLNTEAFF
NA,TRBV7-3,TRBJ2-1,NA,TGTGCCAGCAGCTTAAAGCCAAGCGGAGCCTACAATGAGCAGTTCTTC,CASSLKPSGAYNEQFF
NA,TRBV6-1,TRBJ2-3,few,TGTGCCAGCAGTGAACTTGGGTCGTCTTACCGCACAGATACGCAGTATTTT,CASSELGSSYRTDTQYF
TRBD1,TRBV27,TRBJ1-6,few,TGTGCCAGCAGTTCTTATTTGACAGGGGTCGGAAATTCACCCCTCCACTTT,CASSSYLTGVGNSPLHF
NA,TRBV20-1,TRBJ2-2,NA,TGCAGTGCTAGAGATAAGACAAAGGGCGGGGAGCTGTTTTTT,CSARDKTKGGELFF
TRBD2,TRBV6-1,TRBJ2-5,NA,TGTGCCAGCGGGACTAGCGGGAGGCAAGAGACCCAGTACTTC,CASGTSGRQETQYF
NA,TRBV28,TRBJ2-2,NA,TGTGCCAGCAGTCCCCTGTCCCGAGCACCGACCGGGGAGCTGTTTTTT,CASSPLSRAPTGELFF
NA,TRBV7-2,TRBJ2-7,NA,TGTGCCAGCGCATGGGGCGGGGACGGTACCTACGAGCAGTACTTC,CASAWGGDGTYEQYF
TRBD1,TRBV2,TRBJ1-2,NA,TGTGCCAGCAGTGACGGGCAGGGGGCCTATGGCTACACCTTC,CASSDGQGAYGYTF
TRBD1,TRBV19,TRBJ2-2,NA,TGTGCCAGTAGTGAGACAGGGCCCGGGGAGCTGTTTTTT,CASSETGPGELFF
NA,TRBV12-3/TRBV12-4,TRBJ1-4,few,TGTGCCAGCAGTTTACGGGGGAGGAATGAAAAACTGTTTTTT,CASSLRGRNEKLFF
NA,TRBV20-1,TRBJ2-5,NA,TGCAGTGCTAAGGGGGACGCTCAAGAGACCCAGTACTTC,CSAKGDAQETQYF
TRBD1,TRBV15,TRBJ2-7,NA,TGTGCCACCAGCAGAGACCGGACAGGGATTTCCTACGAGCAGTACTTC,CATSRDRTGISYEQYF
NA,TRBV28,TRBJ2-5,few,TGTGCCAGCAGTTTATATTCAGGGTCGGAGACCCAGTACTTC,CASSLYSGSETQYF
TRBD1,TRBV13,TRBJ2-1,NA,TGTGCCAGCAGCAAAACGGGACAGGGCAAATATGAGCAGTTCTTC,CASSKTGQGKYEQFF
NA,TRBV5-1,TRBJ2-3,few,TGCGCCAGCAGCTTGGAGGGGGCAGATACGCAGTATTTT,CASSLEGADTQYF
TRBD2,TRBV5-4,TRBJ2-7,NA,TGTGCCAGCAGCTGGGGGGAACTAGCGGGAGACGGCTCCTACGAGCAGTACTTC,CASSWGELAGDGSYEQYF
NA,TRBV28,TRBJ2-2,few,TGTGCCAGCAGTTTCTCCGGCAGCGATACAGACTACACCGGGGAGCTGTTTTTT,CASSFSGSDTDYTGELFF
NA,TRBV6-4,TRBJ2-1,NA,TGTGCCAGCAGTGCCGAACCCACGGGACTGGGGGGCGAGCAGTTCTTC,CASSAEPTGLGGEQFF
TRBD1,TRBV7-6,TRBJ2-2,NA,TGTGCCAGCAGCTTAGTGCCGACAGGGGTGACCGGGGAGCTGTTTTTT,CASSLVPTGVTGELFF
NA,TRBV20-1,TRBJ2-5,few,TGCAGTGCTGGGGGGAGGGTGACAGGGGCGCAAGAGACCCAGTACTTC,CSAGGRVTGAQETQYF
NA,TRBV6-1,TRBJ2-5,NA,TGTGCCAGCAGCGAGAGCTCCCCGCAAGAGACCCAGTACTTC,CASSESSPQETQYF
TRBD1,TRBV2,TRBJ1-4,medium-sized,TGTGCCTGCGAGGACAGGGAGACAACTAATGAAAAACTGTTTTTT,CACEDRETTNEKLFF
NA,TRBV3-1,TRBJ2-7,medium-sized,TGTGCCAGCAGCCAAGGTCGCGAGCAGTACTTC,CASSQGREQYF
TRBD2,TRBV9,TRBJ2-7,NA,TGTGCCAGCAGCCCTCAGCCGGGACTAGGTATCTACGAGCAGTACTTC,CASSPQPGLGIYEQYF
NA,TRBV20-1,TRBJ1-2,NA,TGCAGTGCTAGCGGGGGAGTCTATGGCTACACCTTC,CSASGGVYGYTF
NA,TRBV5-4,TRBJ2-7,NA,TGTGCCAGCAGCTTGGGGAGCAGCCTCTACGAGCAGTACTTC,CASSLGSSLYEQYF
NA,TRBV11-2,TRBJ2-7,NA,TGTGCCAGCAGCTTAGGGTGGCAGGGGCTGGGCTACGAGCAGTACTTC,CASSLGWQGLGYEQYF
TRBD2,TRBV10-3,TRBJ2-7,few,TGTGCCATCACTGATAATCCTAGCGGGAGTTTCTACGAGCAGTACTTC,CAITDNPSGSFYEQYF
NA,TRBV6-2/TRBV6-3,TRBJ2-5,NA,TGTGCCAGCAGTAAATCGGACCGCCGGTGGACCCAGTACTTC,CASSKSDRRWTQYF
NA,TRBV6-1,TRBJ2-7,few,TGTGCCAGCAGTGAAGGTTTTATAGGAGGGGTCCCATCCTACGAGCAGTACTTC,CASSEGFIGGVPSYEQYF
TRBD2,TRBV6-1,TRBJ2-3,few,TGTGCCAGCAGTCCTGCGGGAGAGACGGCAGATACGCAGTATTTT,CASSPAGETADTQYF
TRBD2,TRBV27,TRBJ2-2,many,TGTGCCAGCAGTCCGCTAGCGGAGAGGAACACCGGGGAGCTGTTTTTT,CASSPLAERNTGELFF
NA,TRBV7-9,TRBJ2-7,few,TGTGCCAGCAGCTTTATAACTCCTGATTACGAGCAGTACTTC,CASSFITPDYEQYF
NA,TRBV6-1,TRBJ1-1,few,TGTGCCAGCACCACTACAGGCCTGGGCACTGAAGCTTTCTTT,CASTTTGLGTEAFF
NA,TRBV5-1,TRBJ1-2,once,TGCGCCAGCAGCCTGCTACAGGGAGTCTACGGCTACACCTTC,CASSLLQGVYGYTF
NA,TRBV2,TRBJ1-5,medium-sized,TGTGCCAGCAGTGTAGAGGGTAGTAGGCCCCAGCATTTT,CASSVEGSRPQHF
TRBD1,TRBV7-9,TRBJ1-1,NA,TGTGCCAGCAGCCCCCCGACAGGGTCGAACACTGAAGCTTTCTTT,CASSPPTGSNTEAFF
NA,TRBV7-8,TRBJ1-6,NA,TGTGCCAGCAGCTCGGGGTACGCCCTCCACTTT,CASSSGYALHF
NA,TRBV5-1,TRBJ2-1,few,TGCGCCAGCAGCTTGTCCCTCAATGAGCAGTTCTTC,CASSLSLNEQFF
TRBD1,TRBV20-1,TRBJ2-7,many,TGCAGTGCCGATAACAGGGGTTCCTACGAGCAGTACTTC,CSADNRGSYEQYF
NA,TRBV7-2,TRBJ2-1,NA,TGTGCCAGCAGCCGGATGATGATCAATGAGCAGTTCTTC,CASSRMMINEQFF